These T cell receptor beta chains were read from a single sample in a study of cytomegalovirus exposure and HLA in healthy donors. Method: immunoSEQ multiplex PCR; TCRdb's copy keeps in-frame clones and lacks some. The table shows 110,000 to 150,000 clones, with about three quarters occurring only once. The sequenced material came from PBMCs. All receptors derive from a male donor in good health and CMV-seronegative. Both conserved end residues are part of each CDR3. Each record gives: D gene, clone size, J gene, V gene, CDR3 DNA, CDR3 protein. A D gene is named only where the DNA matches it firmly. The listing skips clone size in some rows; elsewhere it reads once, few, many or a size class.

NA medium-sized TRBJ1-6 TRBV6-6 TGTGCCAGCAAGGGGGTAAATTCACCCCTCCACTTT CASKGVNSPLHF
TRBD2 NA TRBJ2-2 TRBV10-3 TGTGCCATCAGACCTAGCGGGGGCACCGGGGAGCTGTTTTTT CAIRPSGGTGELFF
NA NA TRBJ1-2 TRBV11-2 TGTGCCAGCAGCACGGTCGGGGTCTATGGCTACACCTTC CASSTVGVYGYTF
NA few TRBJ2-1 TRBV5-1 TGCGCCAGCAGCCAGGGCGGAGCGACCGTTAACAATGAGCAGTTCTTC CASSQGGATVNNEQFF
NA NA TRBJ2-1 TRBV7-9 TGTTCCAGCAGCTCCGTGAGGGCCAACTACAATGAGCAGTTCTTC CSSSSVRANYNEQFF
NA NA TRBJ2-7 TRBV27 TGTGCCAGCAGTTCCTTTACCTACGAGCAGTACTTC CASSSFTYEQYF
NA few TRBJ2-1 TRBV11-3 TGTGCCAGCAGCTTGAGGGGGACGGATGAGCAGTTCTTC CASSLRGTDEQFF
NA NA TRBJ2-3 TRBV7-2 TGTGCCAGCAGCGACACGGAGGTCCCAAGCACAGATACGCAGTATTTT CASSDTEVPSTDTQYF
TRBD1 NA TRBJ1-1 TRBV6-1 TGTGCCAGCAGAAGGACCAGGGGGTACACTGAAGCTTTCTTT CASRRTRGYTEAFF
NA few TRBJ1-1 TRBV7-6 TGTGCCAGCAGCTTAGGCGGGGGAGAAGTGAACACTGAAGCTTTCTTT CASSLGGGEVNTEAFF
TRBD2 NA TRBJ2-1 TRBV7-2 TGTGCCAGCAGCTTGCCTACTAGCGGCAGCTCCTACAATGAGCAGTTCTTC CASSLPTSGSSYNEQFF
NA NA TRBJ2-4 TRBV29-1 TGCAGCGTTGTATCGCAGGGGCGGAACATTCAGTACTTC CSVVSQGRNIQYF
NA NA TRBJ2-5 TRBV25-1 TGTGCCAGCAGTGCACCGCGGGGTGGGGAGACCCAGTACTTC CASSAPRGGETQYF
NA NA TRBJ2-3 TRBV27 TGTGCCAGCAGTTTAAGGAGGGGAGTGGCAGATACGCAGTATTTT CASSLRRGVADTQYF
TRBD1 NA TRBJ2-7 TRBV19 TGTGCCAGTAGCAGAAAGGGTTGGGGACAGGGGGCGTACGAGCAGTACTTC CASSRKGWGQGAYEQYF
TRBD1 NA TRBJ2-1 TRBV6-5 TGTGCCAGCAGTGTCGACAGGGGAGCCTACAATGAGCAGTTCTTC CASSVDRGAYNEQFF
NA NA TRBJ2-5 TRBV7-9 TGTGCCAGCAGCTCGCACAGGGAGATACAAGAGACCCAGTACTTC CASSSHREIQETQYF
TRBD1 NA TRBJ2-7 TRBV5-1 TGCGCCAGCAGCCGGGGGGGGACAGGGGGATTTCGCGAGCAGTACTTC CASSRGGTGGFREQYF
TRBD2 NA TRBJ2-1 TRBV6-1 TGTGCCAGCAGTGTCGGGACTATGCCATACAATGAGCAGTTCTTC CASSVGTMPYNEQFF
TRBD1 NA TRBJ1-3 TRBV27 TGTGCCAGCAGTTGGGACAGCTCTGGAAACACCATATATTTT CASSWDSSGNTIYF
TRBD1 once TRBJ2-3 TRBV5-8 TGTGCCAGCAGCTTGAGACAGGGGGCAGATACGCAGTATTTT CASSLRQGADTQYF
TRBD1 NA TRBJ1-1 TRBV29-1 TGCAGCGTCCATCGGACAGGGGGAGGGGCTTTCTTT CSVHRTGGGAFF
NA NA TRBJ1-2 TRBV2 TGTGCCAGCAGAGTGGACAGCTCTGGTGGCTACACCTTC CASRVDSSGGYTF
NA NA TRBJ2-7 TRBV27 TGTGCCAGCAGTTTATCGGGACACTTTTCCTACGAGCAGTACTTC CASSLSGHFSYEQYF
NA once TRBJ2-3 TRBV14 TGTGCCAGCAGCTTTTTCCGGAGCACAGATACGCAGTATTTT CASSFFRSTDTQYF
NA few TRBJ2-7 TRBV18 TGTGCCAGCTCACCACCCCCCTCGGGTTTCAGTTACGAGCAGTACTTC CASSPPPSGFSYEQYF
TRBD2 NA TRBJ2-7 TRBV30 TGTGCCTGGAGAGGTAGCGGGAGTGGGTACGAGCAGTACTTC CAWRGSGSGYEQYF
NA few TRBJ2-7 TRBV19 TGTGCCAGTCGAGGGGGGGGAGGTGAGGAGCAGTACTTC CASRGGGGEEQYF
TRBD2 NA TRBJ2-1 TRBV7-6 TGTGCCAGCGGATTGACTAGCGGGCTCTACAATGAGCAGTTCTTC CASGLTSGLYNEQFF
NA few TRBJ2-1 TRBV6-4 TGTGCCAGCAGTGACGGGACATACAATGAGCAGTTCTTC CASSDGTYNEQFF
TRBD1 once TRBJ2-3 TRBV7-6 TGTGCCAGCAGCTTATCGAGGGGGCCAGATACGCAGTATTTT CASSLSRGPDTQYF
NA NA TRBJ1-1 TRBV11-1 TGTGCCAGCAGCTTAGGCAGGGGGAACACTGAAGCTTTCTTT CASSLGRGNTEAFF
TRBD1 NA TRBJ1-5 TRBV18 TGTGCCAGCTCACCCCAACCGACAGGGGCTCGGAATCAGCCCCAGCATTTT CASSPQPTGARNQPQHF
TRBD1 few TRBJ1-1 TRBV12-5 TGTGCTAGTGGTAAGGGACAGTTGAACACTGAAGCTTTCTTT CASGKGQLNTEAFF
NA NA TRBJ2-4 TRBV19 TGTGCCAGTAGTTCGCCGGTGCTAGCCAAAAACATTCAGTACTTC CASSSPVLAKNIQYF
NA NA TRBJ1-1 TRBV27 TGTGCCAGCAGTTTAAAGAGGGGGGGGCCCAACACTGAAGCTTTCTTT CASSLKRGGPNTEAFF
NA NA TRBJ2-1 TRBV5-8 TGTGCCAGCAGCTCGACAGGCGTCTCCTACAATGAGCAGTTCTTC CASSSTGVSYNEQFF
TRBD1 NA TRBJ1-5 TRBV7-2 TGTGCCAGCAGCCCACAGGGGTCTAGGAGCAATCAGCCCCAGCATTTT CASSPQGSRSNQPQHF
TRBD2 NA TRBJ2-7 TRBV7-2 TGTGCCAGCAGTCAAGACGGACTAGGGACCTACGAGCAGTACTTC CASSQDGLGTYEQYF
TRBD2 few TRBJ2-5 TRBV5-1 TGCGCCAGCAGCCCGGCGGCGGGGGGAAGTGAGACCCAGTACTTC CASSPAAGGSETQYF
NA NA TRBJ1-3 TRBV28 TGTGCCAGCAGTGTCGAGGGGGTGGGAAACACCATATATTTT CASSVEGVGNTIYF
NA few TRBJ1-5 TRBV7-8 TGTGCCAGCAGCTTAGAGCCCAATCAGCCCCAGCATTTT CASSLEPNQPQHF
NA NA TRBJ2-7 TRBV4-2 TGTGCCAGCAGCCAAGATACTAGCCTGAACGAGCAGTACTTC CASSQDTSLNEQYF
NA NA TRBJ2-1 TRBV2 TGTGCCAGCAGTGAATGGCGGTACAATGAGCAGTTCTTC CASSEWRYNEQFF
TRBD2 once TRBJ2-1 TRBV11-3 TGTGCCAGCAGCTTAAAAGGCGGGGGGCATTACAATGAGCAGTTCTTC CASSLKGGGHYNEQFF
NA NA TRBJ2-7 TRBV19 TGTGCCAGTAGTGGTCGGAGCTGGGAGCAGTACTTC CASSGRSWEQYF
NA NA TRBJ2-4 TRBV12-2 TGTGCAAGTCGCATTACTAGCGGAGGATTCGCCAAAAACAGTCAGTACTTC CASRITSGGFAKNSQYF
TRBD2 NA TRBJ2-1 TRBV9 TGTGCCAGCACCCGCCGGGGGGGTGGGACCTACAATGAGCAGTTCTTC CASTRRGGGTYNEQFF